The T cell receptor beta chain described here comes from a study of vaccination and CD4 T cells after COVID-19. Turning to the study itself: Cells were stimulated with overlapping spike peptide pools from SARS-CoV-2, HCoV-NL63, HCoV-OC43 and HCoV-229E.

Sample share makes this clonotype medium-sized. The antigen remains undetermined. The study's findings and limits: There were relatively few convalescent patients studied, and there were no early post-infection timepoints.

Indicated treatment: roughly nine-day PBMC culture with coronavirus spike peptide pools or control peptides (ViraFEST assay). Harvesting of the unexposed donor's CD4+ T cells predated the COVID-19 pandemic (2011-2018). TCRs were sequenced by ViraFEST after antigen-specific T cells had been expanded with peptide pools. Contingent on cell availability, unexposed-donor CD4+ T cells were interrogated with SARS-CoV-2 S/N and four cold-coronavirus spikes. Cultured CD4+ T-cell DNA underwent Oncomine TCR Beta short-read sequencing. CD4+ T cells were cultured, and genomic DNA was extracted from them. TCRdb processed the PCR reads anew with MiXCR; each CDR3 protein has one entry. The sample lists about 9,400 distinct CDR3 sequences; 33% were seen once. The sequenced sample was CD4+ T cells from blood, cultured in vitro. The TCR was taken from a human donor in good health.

In nucleotides, the CDR3 is TGTGCCAGCAGTGGAGGGTCAGGGGACACTGAAGCTTTCTTT. Translating it yields CASSGGSGDTEAFF. The chain is built from TRBV6-1 and TRBJ1-1; tentatively, D is TRBD1 (6 bases). The germline V gene has CDR1 MNHNS and CDR2 SASEGT. Trimming cost V 4 bases and J 3 bases, with 12 bases left between them. CDR3 size: 14 residues.